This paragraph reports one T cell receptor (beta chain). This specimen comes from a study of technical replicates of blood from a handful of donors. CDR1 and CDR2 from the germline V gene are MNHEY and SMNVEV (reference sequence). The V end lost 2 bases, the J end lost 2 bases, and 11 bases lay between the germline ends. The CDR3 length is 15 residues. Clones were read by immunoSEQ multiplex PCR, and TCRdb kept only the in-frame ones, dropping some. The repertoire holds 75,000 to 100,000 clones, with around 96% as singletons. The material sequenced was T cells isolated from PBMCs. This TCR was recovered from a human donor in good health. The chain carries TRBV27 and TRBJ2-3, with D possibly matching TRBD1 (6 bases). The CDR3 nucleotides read TGTGCCAGCAGTTTACTGGACAGATTCACAGATACGCAGTATTTT. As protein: CASSLLDRFTDTQYF.